This TCR beta chain appears in the sequencing data of a study of PD-L1 blockade in urothelial cancer. The wider study: Intravenous atezolizumab, 1,200 mg every 3 weeks, was begun by patients in the mid-2010s. Bladder-origin urothelial cancer in males described about 85% of the 29 patients.

Described time point: pretreatment peripheral blood. This clone occurred once. Data came from immunoSEQ multiplex PCR; TCRdb stores just in-frame clones and leaves some out. This table holds fewer than 75,000 clones, roughly nine tenths found once. This clonotype was obtained from a man between 65 and 85 years old with urothelial cancer. The sequencing here drew on PBMCs, taken around atezolizumab (anti-PD-L1) treatment.

The CDR3 DNA sequence: TGTGCCAGCAGCGTAGCTAGTGGGCTAGCTGGGTCCCATGAGCAGTTCTTC. Protein sequence: CASSVASGLAGSHEQFF. V gene TRBV9 combines with J gene TRBJ2-1; possible D gene TRBD2, 5 bases. The germline CDR1 and CDR2 sequences are SGDLS and YYNGEE. CDR3 length equals 17 residues. Trimming left V 0 bases short and J 8 bases short, with 21 bases between. The full variable domain, in which reference TRBV9 and TRBJ2-1 provide the parts outside the CDR3, is DSGVTQTPKHLITATGQRVTLRCSPRSGDLSVYWYQQSLDQGLQFLIQYYNGEERAKGNILERFSAQQFPDLHSELNLSSLELGDSALYFCASSVASGLAGSHEQFFGPGTRLTVL.